The 27 T cell receptor beta chains listed next were all sequenced from one sample in a study of T cell repertoires in cytomegalovirus infection. TCRdb fed the reads into MiXCR, producing one record per CDR3 protein. Among 650,000 to 900,000 distinct CDR3 sequences, approximately 32% were seen once, and the ten largest hold around 11%. Their specific antigens are unknown. Sequencing was performed on cultured CD8+ T cells from PBMCs, taken from culture after CMV antigen stimulation. The source of these receptors is a human donor in good health (CMV status not recorded). Some clones in this sample may be carry-over from other donors' samples.

The V gene is TRBV7-9, the J gene TRBJ2-3; D is unresolved. Trimming pared 5 bases from V and 4 bases from J, leaving 10 bases between. Germline CDR1 reads SEHNR; CDR2 reads FQNEAQ (reference sequence). CDR3 length: 13 amino acids. CDR3 in amino acids: CASSPPPSDTQYF. CDR3 sequence (DNA): TGTGCCAGCAGCCCCCCTCCTTCAGATACGCAGTATTTT.

This clonotype has just a few counts. V is TRBV2 and J is TRBJ2-7, with 7 positions matching TRBD2. There are 11 residues in the CDR3. Germline V gives CDR1 SNHLY, CDR2 FYNNEI. The junction had 2 bases not matched to a gene; V was cut back by 7 bases and J by 5 bases. CDR3 loop: CASTGGDEQYV. The CDR3 DNA sequence: TGTGCCAGCACTGGGGGGGACGAGCAGTACGTC.

This rearrangement joins TRBV4-1 to TRBJ2-6; 7 bases agree with TRBD1. The germline gives CDR1 MGHRA, CDR2 YSYEKL. The CDR3 is 16 residues long. Trimming removed 4 bases from V and 4 bases from J; junction bases left unmatched: 7. CDR3 coding DNA: TGCGCCAGCAGCCGGAAAGAGGGGGCCGGGGCCAACGTCCTGACTTTC. As protein: CASSRKEGAGANVLTF.

There are a few counts of this clonotype. V usage is TRBV6-1 and J usage is TRBJ2-7; 9 bases are shared with TRBD1. The V segment lost 6 bases and the J segment 6 bases; nucleotides outside the gene matches: 9. Germline values: CDR1 MNHNS, CDR2 SASEGT. The CDR3 covers 14 residues. CDR3 sequence (DNA): TGTGCCAGCAGCTGGACAGGGGCCGGGGGCGAGCAGTACGTC. Protein product: CASSWTGAGGEQYV.

On this clonotype itself: One base away lies a much larger clone, so this may be a sequencing read error. The chain links TRBV7-4 to TRBJ1-1, with D unresolved. V was shortened by 2 bases and J by 6 bases, with 7 bases between the two germline ends. Germline CDR1 is SGHVT and CDR2 is SQSDAQ. This CDR3 is 12 amino acids long. The DNA of the CDR3 is TGTGCCAGCAGCTTAAATTGGGCTGAAGCTTTCTTT. This sequence encodes CASSLNWAEAFF.

This clonotype was seen a few times. CDR3 nucleotide sequence: TGTGCCAGCGAAGGTAACCGAAGGAGGAATCAGCCCCAGCATTTT. Encoded protein: CASEGNRRRNQPQHF. The chain carries TRBV28 and TRBJ1-5; D gene unclear. The CDR3 contains 15 residues. V gave up 8 bases and J gave up 4 bases, with 18 bases separating them. Germline V gene data show CDR1 as MDHEN and CDR2 as SYDVKM. Full variable domain (remainder filled in from reference TRBV28 and TRBJ1-5): DVKVTQSSRYLVKRTGEKVFLECVQDMDHENMFWYRQDPGLGLRLIYFSYDVKMKEKGDIPEGYSVSREKKERFSLILESASTNQTSMYLCASEGNRRRNQPQHFGDGTRLSIL.

The chain is built from TRBV6-5 and TRBJ2-7, with a tentative D call TRBD1 (6 bases). The length of the CDR3 is 14 residues. Germline V gene lookup returns CDR1 MNHEY and CDR2 SVGAGI. Trimming took 6 bases from V and 3 from J, leaving 15 bases between them. The DNA of the CDR3 is TGTGCCAGCAGGGCGCTGGGACATATCTACGAGCAGTACGTC. Translating it yields CASRALGHIYEQYV.

V is TRBV5-6 and J is TRBJ2-7; D gene ambiguous. This CDR3 region has 13 residues. Trimming removed 4 bases from V and 3 bases from J, with 11 bases in between. Germline V gives CDR1 SGHDT, CDR2 YYEEEE. The CDR3 DNA reads TGTGCCAGCAGCCAACCGGGCTTCTACGAGCAGTACTTC. Translating gives CASSQPGFYEQYF.

This clonotype showed up many times. The chain combines TRBV7-6 with TRBJ2-3, with a weak D call TRBD2 (7 bases). This CDR3 is built from 14 residues. Germline CDR1 and CDR2: SGHVS and FNYEAQ. V was shortened by 2 bases and J by 6 bases, with 12 bases between the two germline ends. CDR3 in amino acids: CASSLRGGLDTQYF. In nucleotides, the CDR3 is TGTGCCAGCAGCTTAAGGGGGGGCCTTGATACGCAGTATTTT. Based on the CDR3 plus reference TRBV7-6 and TRBJ2-3, the full variable domain is GAGVSQSPRYKVTKRGQDVALRCDPISGHVSLYWYRQALGQGPEFLTYFNYEAQQDKSGLPNDRFSAERPEGSISTLTIQRTEQRDSAMYRCASSLRGGLDTQYFGPGTRLTVL.

This clonotype was observed at least ten times. This rearrangement joins TRBV7-2 to TRBJ2-2; D is perhaps TRBD1 or TRBD2 (6 bases each). Looked up from germline, CDR1 is SGHTA and CDR2 is FQGNSA. The length of the CDR3 is 15 residues. V lost 3 bases and J lost 1, with 9 bases in between. The CDR3 bases are TGTGCCAGCAGCTTCGGGGGCGGGAACACCGGGGAGCTGTTTTTT. Amino acid sequence: CASSFGGGNTGELFF.

This clonotype was seen a few times. The genes are TRBV12-5 and TRBJ1-1; D remains unclear. V shed 9 bases and J shed 1 base, with 9 bases lying between them. The CDR3 totals 12 residues. Germline CDR1 and CDR2: LGHNT and FRNRAP. The CDR3 here is CASRLSNTEAFF. The CDR3 nucleotides are TGTGCTAGCCGACTCTCGAACACTGAAGCTTTCTTT.

This CDR3 reads CASSTQSQGEKLFF. The CDR3 coding sequence is TGTGCCAGCAGCACCCAAAGTCAGGGTGAAAAACTGTTTTTT. V and J are TRBV7-9 and TRBJ1-4, with D possibly matching TRBD1 (5 bases). CDR1 is SEHNR, CDR2 FQNEAQ, per germline (reference sequence). V lost 5 bases and J lost 7, with 14 bases in between. The CDR3 is 14 amino acids.

This clonotype was found a few times. The chain carries TRBV20-1 and TRBJ2-3; D gene unclear. Trimming took off 3 bases at V and 0 bases at J, with 13 bases between the two ends. CDR1 and CDR2 (germline): DFQATT, SNEGSKA (reference sequence). The CDR3 totals 15 residues. For the CDR3, the DNA is TGCAGTGCTAGGCCTGTCCTGGGTAGCACAGATACGCAGTATTTT. Amino acid sequence: CSARPVLGSTDTQYF.

This clonotype has a handful of counts. The chain links TRBV7-3 to TRBJ2-5; D possibly corresponds to TRBD1 (6 bases). The germline gives CDR1 SGHTA, CDR2 FQGTGA. The CDR3 length is 17 residues. Trimming pared 1 base from V and 1 base from J, leaving 16 bases between. The CDR3 here is CASSLNSPWGRQETQYF. CDR3 coding DNA: TGTGCCAGCAGCTTAAATTCACCCTGGGGGCGCCAAGAGACCCAGTACTTC.

This clonotype appeared a few times. This chain joins TRBV7-9 and TRBJ1-1; maybe TRBD1 (6 bases). The CDR3 length is 17 residues. Trimming shortened V by 4 bases and J by 0 bases, and 18 bases separated the two germline ends. CDR1 SEHNR and CDR2 FQNEAQ come from the germline V gene (reference sequence). CDR3 in amino acids: CASSSRGGAQMNTEAFF. In DNA, the CDR3 is TGTGCCAGCAGCTCACGGGGGGGGGCGCAGATGAACACTGAAGCTTTCTTT.

The CDR3 sequence is CASSPGQGYADTQYF. CDR3 bases: TGTGCCAGCAGCCCGGGACAGGGTTACGCAGATACGCAGTATTTT. The chain links TRBV28 to TRBJ2-3; 9 positions match TRBD1. The CDR3 contains 15 residues. Losses at the gene ends were 6 bases for V and 4 bases for J; bases not matched to a gene: 8. Per germline, CDR1 MDHEN and CDR2 SYDVKM.

This clonotype was seen a handful of times. The chain has TRBV6-2 or TRBV6-3 and TRBJ1-5; no clear D gene. Germline CDR1 and CDR2: MNHEY and SVGEGT. V was clipped by 4 bases and J by 6 bases, with 13 bases between them. The CDR3 covers 14 residues. CDR3 residues: CASSWVREGQPQHF. In DNA, the CDR3 is TGTGCCAGCAGTTGGGTGAGGGAGGGTCAGCCCCAGCATTTT.

There are many counts of this clonotype. The rearrangement joins TRBV7-2 to TRBJ1-5; D uncertain. V was cut by 2 bases and J by 0 bases, with 11 bases left in between. Germline V lookup: CDR1 SGHTA, CDR2 FQGNSA. The CDR3 is 16 amino acids. The CDR3 sequence: CASSLFGQYSNQPQHF. The CDR3, as DNA: TGTGCCAGCAGCTTATTCGGGCAGTATAGCAATCAGCCCCAGCATTTT.

At least ten counts were recorded for this clonotype. This rearrangement joins TRBV13 to TRBJ2-1, with D maybe TRBD2 (5 bases). The CDR3 has 14 residues. V gave up 0 bases and J gave up 5 bases, with 8 bases separating them. Germline loops: CDR1 PRHDT, CDR2 FYEKMQ (reference sequence). The CDR3 sequence is CASSLGRRDNEQFF. For the CDR3, the DNA is TGTGCCAGCAGCTTAGGCAGGCGGGACAATGAGCAGTTCTTC.

The chain joins TRBV7-6 to TRBJ1-5; possibly TRBD1 for D (5 bases). This CDR3 has 15 residues. The V end lost 1 base, the J end lost 6 bases, and 13 bases lay between the germline ends. Looked up from germline, CDR1 is SGHVS and CDR2 is FNYEAQ. CDR3 region: CASSLGHGDAQPQHF. Written as DNA, the CDR3 is TGTGCCAGCAGCTTAGGACATGGGGACGCTCAGCCCCAGCATTTT.

This chain joins TRBV5-5 and TRBJ2-3, with D possibly matching TRBD1 (5 bases). The V end was cut by 4 bases, the J end by 4 bases, with 19 bases between. The germline V gene encodes CDR1 SGHKS and CDR2 YYEKEE (reference sequence). The CDR3 length is 16 residues. The CDR3 protein is CASSLLGHDLPDTQYF. CDR3 bases: TGTGCCAGCAGCCTACTCGGACACGACCTGCCAGATACGCAGTATTTT.

This clonotype occurred a few times. The CDR3, as DNA: TGTGCCACCATCAAGTGGGCAGGAGACTACAATGAGCAGTTCTTC. Translating gives CATIKWAGDYNEQFF. The chain links TRBV24-1 to TRBJ2-1; D remains ambiguous. V shed 8 bases and J shed 3 bases, with 16 bases lying between them. From germline, CDR1 is KGHDR and CDR2 SFDVKD. The CDR3 runs 15 residues.

This clonotype was observed a single time. The chain uses TRBV7-9 and TRBJ1-5; TRBD1 is a possible D gene (6 bases). The V gene's germline CDR1 is SEHNR and CDR2 FQNEAQ (reference sequence). The V end was cut by 8 bases, the J end by 1 base, with 12 bases between. The CDR3 runs to 14 residues. The CDR3 region has the DNA TGTGCCAGCGCTCCAGGGGTAAGCAATCAGCCCCAGCATTTT. Protein product: CASAPGVSNQPQHF.

This clonotype came up a few times. CDR3 DNA sequence: TGTGCCACCCGAACAGGGATCAATAGCAATCAGCCCCAGCATTTT. This translates into CATRTGINSNQPQHF. The V and J genes are TRBV27 and TRBJ1-5; possible D gene TRBD1, 6 bases. CDR1 is MNHEY and CDR2 is SMNVEV in the germline V gene (reference sequence). V was cut by 10 bases and J by 0 bases, with 16 bases left in between. The CDR3 has 15 amino acids.

This clonotype showed up just a few times. The chain combines TRBV6-4 with TRBJ2-7; D is uncertain. This CDR3 region has 14 residues. Deletions cut 4 bases from V and 0 bases from J, with 10 bases between. Per germline, CDR1 MRHNA and CDR2 SNTAGT. CDR3 sequence: CASSAPGDSYEQYV. As DNA, the CDR3 is TGTGCCAGCAGTGCCCCAGGTGACTCCTACGAGCAGTACGTC.

The rearrangement joins TRBV11-2 to TRBJ1-2; a possible D gene is TRBD1 (5 bases). CDR1 SGHAT and CDR2 FQNNGV come from the germline V gene. Trimming left V 5 bases short and J 5 bases short, with 12 bases between. The CDR3 extends over 13 amino acids. CDR3 DNA: TGTGCCAGCAGCCCTGACAGTGGGTATGGCTACACCTTC. Translation gives CASSPDSGYGYTF.

Many counts were recorded for this clonotype. The rearrangement joins TRBV7-9 to TRBJ2-1; D uncertain. Germline CDR1 and CDR2: SEHNR and FQNEAQ (reference sequence). The CDR3 is made up of 17 amino acids. The V end lost 1 base, the J end lost 3 bases, and 16 bases lay between the germline ends. In DNA form, the CDR3 reads TGTGCCAGCAGCTTAGGAGGCCGCACAGTGGACTACAATGAGCAGTTCTTC. Its protein product is CASSLGGRTVDYNEQFF.